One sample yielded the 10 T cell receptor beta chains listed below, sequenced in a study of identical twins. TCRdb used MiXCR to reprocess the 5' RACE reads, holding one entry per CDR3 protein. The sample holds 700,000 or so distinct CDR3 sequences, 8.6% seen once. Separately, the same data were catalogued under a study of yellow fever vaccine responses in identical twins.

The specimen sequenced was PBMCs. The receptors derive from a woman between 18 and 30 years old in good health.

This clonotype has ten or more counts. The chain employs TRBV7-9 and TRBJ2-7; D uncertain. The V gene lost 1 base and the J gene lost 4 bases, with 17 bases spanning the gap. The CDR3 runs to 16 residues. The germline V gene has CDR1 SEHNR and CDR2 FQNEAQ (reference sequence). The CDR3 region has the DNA TGTGCCAGCAGCTTAGTGTCCTGGGGTAACGTATACGAGCAGTACTTC. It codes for CASSLVSWGNVYEQYF.

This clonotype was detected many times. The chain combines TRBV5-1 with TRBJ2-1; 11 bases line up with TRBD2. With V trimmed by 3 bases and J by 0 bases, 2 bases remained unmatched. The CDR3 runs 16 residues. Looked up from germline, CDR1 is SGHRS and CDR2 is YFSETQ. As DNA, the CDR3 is TGCGCCAGCAGCTCGGGACTAGCGGTCTCCTACAATGAGCAGTTCTTC. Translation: CASSSGLAVSYNEQFF.

CDR3 DNA sequence: TGTGCCAGCAGCGGGGGGACTAGCGGGGCCTACAATGAGCAGTTCTTC. Translating gives CASSGGTSGAYNEQFF. This sequence joins TRBV9 and TRBJ2-1, with 13 bases fitting TRBD2. There are 16 residues in the CDR3. Germline CDR1 is SGDLS and CDR2 is YYNGEE. V was pared by 3 bases and J by 2 bases, with 2 bases of the junction left unmatched.

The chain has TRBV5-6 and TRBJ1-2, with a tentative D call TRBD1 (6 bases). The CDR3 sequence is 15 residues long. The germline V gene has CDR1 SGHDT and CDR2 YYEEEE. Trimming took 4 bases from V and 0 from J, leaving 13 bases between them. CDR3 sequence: CASSPRDITNYGYTF. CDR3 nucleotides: TGTGCCAGCAGCCCTCGGGACATTACTAACTATGGCTACACCTTC.

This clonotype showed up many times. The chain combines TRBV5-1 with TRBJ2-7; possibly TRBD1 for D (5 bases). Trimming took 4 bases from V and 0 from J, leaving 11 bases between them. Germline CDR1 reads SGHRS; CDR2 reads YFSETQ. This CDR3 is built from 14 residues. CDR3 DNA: TGCGCCAGCAGCCTGGACAATTACTCCTACGAGCAGTACTTC. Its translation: CASSLDNYSYEQYF.

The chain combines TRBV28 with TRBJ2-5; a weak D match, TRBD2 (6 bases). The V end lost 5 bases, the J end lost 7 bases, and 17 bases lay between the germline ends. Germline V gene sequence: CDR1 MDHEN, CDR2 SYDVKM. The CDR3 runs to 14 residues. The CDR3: CASSAGGLGGTQYF. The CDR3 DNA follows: TGTGCCAGCAGTGCCGGGGGTCTTGGAGGGACCCAGTACTTC.

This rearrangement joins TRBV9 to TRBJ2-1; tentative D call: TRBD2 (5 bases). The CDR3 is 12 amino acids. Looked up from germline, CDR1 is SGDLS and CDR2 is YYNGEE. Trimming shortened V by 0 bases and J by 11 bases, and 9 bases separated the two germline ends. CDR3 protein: CASSVDGLQQFF. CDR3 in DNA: TGTGCCAGCAGCGTAGATGGACTTCAGCAGTTCTTC.

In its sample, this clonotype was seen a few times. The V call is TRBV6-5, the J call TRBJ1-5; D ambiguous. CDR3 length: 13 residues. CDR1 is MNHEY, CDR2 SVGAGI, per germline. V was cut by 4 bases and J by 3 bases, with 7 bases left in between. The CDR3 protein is CASSWSDNQPQHF. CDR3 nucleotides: TGTGCCAGCAGTTGGTCGGACAATCAGCCCCAGCATTTT.

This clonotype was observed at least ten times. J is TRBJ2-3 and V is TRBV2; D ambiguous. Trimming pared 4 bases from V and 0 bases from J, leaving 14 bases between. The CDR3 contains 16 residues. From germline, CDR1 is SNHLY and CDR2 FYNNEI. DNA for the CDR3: TGTGCCAGCAGTGCCAACCCTTGGGGTAGCACAGATACGCAGTATTTT. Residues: CASSANPWGSTDTQYF. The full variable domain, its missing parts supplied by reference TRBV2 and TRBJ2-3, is EPEVTQTPSHQVTQMGQEVILRCVPISNHLYFYWYRQILGQKVEFLVSFYNNEISEKSEIFDDQFSVERPDGSNFTLKIRSTKLEDSAMYFCASSANPWGSTDTQYFGPGTRLTVL.

CDR3 residues: CSARDLRESGYEQYF. In DNA, the CDR3 is TGCAGTGCTAGAGATCTGCGGGAGTCGGGCTACGAGCAGTACTTC. V is TRBV20-1 and J is TRBJ2-7, with 7 nucleotides matching TRBD2. Unmatched junction bases numbered 8, after V lost 0 bases and J lost 3 bases. Germline loops: CDR1 DFQATT, CDR2 SNEGSKA (reference sequence). The length of the CDR3 is 15 residues.